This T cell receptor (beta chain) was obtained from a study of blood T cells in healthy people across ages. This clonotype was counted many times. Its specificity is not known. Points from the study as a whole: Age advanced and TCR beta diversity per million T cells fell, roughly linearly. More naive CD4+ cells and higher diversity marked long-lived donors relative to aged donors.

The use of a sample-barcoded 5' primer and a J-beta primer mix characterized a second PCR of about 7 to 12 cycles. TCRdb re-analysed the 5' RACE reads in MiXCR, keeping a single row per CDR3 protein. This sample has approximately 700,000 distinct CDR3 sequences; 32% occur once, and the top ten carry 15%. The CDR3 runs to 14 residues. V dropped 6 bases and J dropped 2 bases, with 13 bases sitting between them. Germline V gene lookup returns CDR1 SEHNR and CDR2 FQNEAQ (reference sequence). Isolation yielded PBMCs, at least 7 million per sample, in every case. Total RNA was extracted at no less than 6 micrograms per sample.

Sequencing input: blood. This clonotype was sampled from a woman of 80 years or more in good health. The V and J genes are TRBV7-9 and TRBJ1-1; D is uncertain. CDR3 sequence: CASRSGSRNTEAFF. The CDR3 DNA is TGTGCCAGCAGATCGGGAAGCAGAAACACTGAAGCTTTCTTT.